The source of this TCR beta chain is a study of OX40 agonist ivuxolimab in advanced cancers. Study background: Patients receiving dose escalation had hepatocellular carcinoma, melanoma, renal cell or head and neck cancer. At about 82% male, the cohort had a mean age of approximately 64 years, ranging from roughly 20 to 90.

As concerns this clone: Its antigen is unknown.

Trimming took 3 bases from V and 4 from J, leaving 13 bases between them. The CDR3 has 15 residues. Per the germline V gene, CDR1 is SGHVS and CDR2 is FNYEAQ. Repertoires were generated with immunoSEQ multiplex PCR, while TCRdb's copy carries only in-frame clones and drops some. The sample has some 81,000 clones, around 82% seen once; the top ten hold less than 0.85%. General study findings and limits: Circulating CD4+ and CD8+ T cells showed clonal expansion by week 6 at 0.1 to 3.0 mg/kg. Individuals who were partial responders at 0.1-3.0 mg/kg had clonal expansion that ranked among the lowest.

The receptor comes from an adult with an advanced solid tumor such as melanoma, head and neck, liver or kidney cancer. The genes are TRBV7-6 and TRBJ1-5; D gene ambiguous. This specimen consisted of CD4+ or CD8+ T cells sorted from blood, obtained in a trial of the OX40 agonist ivuxolimab. CDR3 in DNA: TGTGCCAGCAGCTTGCTCCCGGTGGGGAATCAGCCCCAGCATTTT. Translated: CASSLLPVGNQPQHF.